The present T cell receptor (beta chain) was sequenced within a study of chemoradiotherapy in HPV16-positive cancers. Clones were sequenced by immunoSEQ multiplex PCR, and TCRdb holds only the in-frame ones, with some missing. The top ten hold approximately 2.2% of the sample, which has about 11,000 clones, approximately 73% seen once. CDR1 is SGHTA, CDR2 FQGNSA, per germline. The V end lost 2 bases, the J end lost 1 base, and 10 bases lay between the germline ends. The CDR3 runs to 15 residues. The genes are TRBV7-2 and TRBJ2-3, with D perhaps TRBD1 (6 bases). This sample was taken from a patient who underwent chemoradiotherapy. The receptor was isolated from a human donor with HPV-associated anogenital cancer. CDR3 protein: CASSLMGAGTDTQYF. The CDR3 coding sequence is TGTGCCAGCAGCTTAATGGGGGCCGGCACAGATACGCAGTATTTT. Supplemented by reference TRBV7-2 and TRBJ2-3, the full variable domain reads GAGVSQSPSNKVTEKGKDVELRCDPISGHTALYWYRQSLGQGLEFLIYFQGNSAPDKSGLPSDRFSAERTGGSVSTLTIQRTQQEDSAVYLCASSLMGAGTDTQYFGPGTRLTVL.